Below are 4 T cell receptor beta chains sequenced from a single sample in a study of T-cell memory formation after mild COVID-19. TCRdb analysed the 5' RACE reads with MiXCR anew, one entry per CDR3 protein. The sample holds around 450,000 distinct CDR3 sequences, approximately 24% seen once. The sequenced sample was PBMCs or a T cell subset sorted from them (not recorded which). These receptors were collected from an adult woman who had mild COVID-19 (a few samples of this study predate the infection). Cell type and time point are not known.

This clonotype was counted a few times. The chain combines TRBV7-9 with TRBJ1-6; unclear D gene. The CDR3 runs 12 residues. The V gene's germline CDR1 is SEHNR and CDR2 FQNEAQ (reference sequence). With 5 bases removed from V and 6 bases from J, the gap between germline ends came to 5 bases. Written as DNA, the CDR3 is TGTGCCAGCAGCAGATTTAATTCACCCCTCCACTTT. Its protein is CASSRFNSPLHF.

Ten or more counts support this clonotype. The chain uses TRBV7-9 and TRBJ2-7, with TRBD2 matching 9 bases. The CDR3 is 16 residues long. J gave up 2 bases and V 4 bases, and 9 bases lay outside the gene matches. Germline V gene lookup returns CDR1 SEHNR and CDR2 FQNEAQ (reference sequence). CDR3 sequence reads: CASSSDLSGSPYEQYF. The CDR3 nucleotides read TGTGCCAGCAGCTCGGACCTTAGCGGGAGTCCCTACGAGCAGTACTTC.

There are a few counts of this clonotype. The chain recombines TRBV2 with TRBJ1-2, with D unresolved. The CDR3 sequence is 15 residues long. Trimming took off 4 bases at V and 4 bases at J, with 16 bases between the two ends. From germline, CDR1 is SNHLY and CDR2 FYNNEI. CDR3 residues: CASSVRVGYGYGYTF. In DNA form, the CDR3 reads TGTGCCAGCAGTGTGAGGGTGGGGTATGGCTATGGCTACACCTTC. The full variable domain, with the rest looked up from reference TRBV2 and TRBJ1-2, is EPEVTQTPSHQVTQMGQEVILRCVPISNHLYFYWYRQILGQKVEFLVSFYNNEISEKSEIFDDQFSVERPDGSNFTLKIRSTKLEDSAMYFCASSVRVGYGYGYTFGSGTRLTVV.

The chain couples TRBV12-3 or TRBV12-4 to TRBJ1-1; 7 bases line up with TRBD1. V shed 4 bases and J 1 base; nucleotides not matched to a gene: 9. The CDR3 runs to 16 residues. The CDR3 coding sequence is TGTGCCAGCAGTTCTGGGGAGGGGGCAAGGAACACTGAAGCTTTCTTT. This gives the protein CASSSGEGARNTEAFF.